These 6 T cell receptor beta chains were sequenced from one sample in a study of T cell responses to AZD1222 COVID-19 vaccine. The repertoire was sequenced with immunoSEQ multiplex PCR; TCRdb's copy has only in-frame clones and lacks some. The sample records roughly 100,000 clones, roughly 88% being singletons. The sequenced sample was peripheral blood, obtained on day 0 of AZD1222 vaccination. The receptors were sampled from an adult in good health.

The rearrangement uses TRBV7-2 and TRBJ1-1; 8 bases are shared with TRBD1. The CDR3 has 13 residues. The germline CDR1 and CDR2 sequences are SGHTA and FQGNSA. The junction had 6 bases not matched to a gene; V was cut back by 6 bases and J by 6 bases. The CDR3 loop is CASSTQGVAEAFF. CDR3 coding DNA: TGTGCCAGCAGTACACAGGGGGTGGCTGAAGCTTTCTTT.

The chain recombines TRBV7-2 with TRBJ1-1, with 7 nucleotides matching TRBD1. V dropped 5 bases and J dropped 1; count of bases not matched to a gene: 10. The germline V gene has CDR1 SGHTA and CDR2 FQGNSA. The CDR3 runs 16 residues. CDR3 loop: CASSPAEDRRNTEAFF. In DNA form, the CDR3 reads TGTGCCAGCAGCCCCGCCGAGGACAGGCGGAACACTGAAGCTTTCTTT.

The V and J genes are TRBV6-5 and TRBJ2-5; 10 bases match TRBD2. CDR3 length: 15 amino acids. Germline V gives CDR1 MNHEY, CDR2 SVGAGI. The junction had 8 bases not matched to a gene; V was cut back by 7 bases and J by 3 bases. CDR3 DNA: TGTGCCAGCAACCAACTAGCGGGGACCAAAGAGACCCAGTACTTC. This translates into CASNQLAGTKETQYF.

The rearrangement uses TRBV6-5 and TRBJ1-5; perhaps TRBD1 as D (6 bases). Germline V gene sequence: CDR1 MNHEY, CDR2 SVGAGI. Trimming removed 5 bases from V and 1 base from J, with 12 bases in between. The CDR3 runs to 15 residues. The CDR3 spells CASSLRTESNQPQHF. The CDR3 coding sequence is TGTGCCAGCAGTCTCAGGACAGAAAGCAATCAGCCCCAGCATTTT.

J is TRBJ1-2 and V is TRBV5-5; D unclear. Per the germline V gene, CDR1 is SGHKS and CDR2 is YYEKEE (reference sequence). Trimming took 0 bases from V and 0 from J, leaving 9 bases between them. The length of the CDR3 is 15 residues. The DNA for the CDR3 is TGTGCCAGCAGCTTGGCTCAAACTACTAACTATGGCTACACCTTC. Protein: CASSLAQTTNYGYTF.

This clone showed up just a few times. The chain combines TRBV14 with TRBJ1-2; maybe TRBD1 (6 bases). The germline V and J ends were trimmed by 6 bases and 4 bases, with 12 bases remaining between them. CDR1 and CDR2 from the germline V gene are SGHDN and FVKESK. This CDR3 region has 13 residues. The CDR3 nucleotides read TGTGCCAGCAGATATACAGGGACCTATGGCTACACCTTC. Translating gives CASRYTGTYGYTF.